Listed here is a single T cell receptor beta chain. What it binds is not known. The PCR employed 60 Vbeta primers together with 13 Jbeta primers. TCRdb's copy holds only in-frame clones and misses some; the assay was immunoSEQ multiplex PCR. There are under 300,000 clones in the sample; roughly two thirds occur only once, and approximately 2.5% lies in the top ten. The germline CDR1 and CDR2 sequences are LGHNA and YNFKEQ. CDR3 length: 16 residues. Germline trimming cut 1 base from V and 0 bases from J; bases unmatched to any gene: 0. The sample belongs to a study of cytomegalovirus exposure and HLA in healthy donors. On the study more broadly: Unique TCR beta sequences numbering about 100 million came from approximately 180 million T cells in an earlier analysis. The study, taken as a whole, reports: Most TCR sequences proved rare, with some public TCRs found in many donors.

Source material: PBMCs. This receptor was obtained from a female donor in good health and CMV-seronegative. The chain combines TRBV4-2 with TRBJ2-2, with 9 bases aligning to TRBD2. The CDR3 sequence is CASSQGLAANTGELFF. CDR3 DNA: TGTGCCAGCAGCCAAGGACTAGCGGCGAACACCGGGGAGCTGTTTTTT.